Shown below are 12 T cell receptor beta chains from a single sample sequenced in a study of T cell responses to AZD1222 COVID-19 vaccine. Here immunoSEQ multiplex PCR was the method, and the copy in TCRdb shows in-frame clones only, minus some. The sample yields 50,000 to 60,000 clones, 60% to 80% seen once. The input for sequencing was peripheral blood, taken 28 days after the second AZD1222 dose. These receptors were taken from an adult who received the AZD1222 COVID-19 vaccine.

The chain combines TRBV7-9 with TRBJ1-3; D gene ambiguous. CDR1 SEHNR and CDR2 FQNEAQ come from the germline V gene (reference sequence). The CDR3 spans 14 residues. The V end lost 5 bases, the J end lost 1 base, and 9 bases lay between the germline ends. The CDR3 nucleotides are TGTGCCAGCAGCCCATCAAGTTCTGGAAACACCATATATTTT. Translating gives CASSPSSSGNTIYF. Full variable domain (missing parts from reference TRBV7-9 and TRBJ1-3): DTGVSQNPRHKITKRGQNVTFRCDPISEHNRLYWYRQTLGQGPEFLTYFQNEAQLEKSRLLSDRFSAERPKGSFSTLEIQRTEQGDSAMYLCASSPSSSGNTIYFGEGSWLTVV.

This chain connects TRBV28 to TRBJ1-1; tentative D call: TRBD1 (6 bases). CDR1 MDHEN and CDR2 SYDVKM come from the germline V gene. This CDR3 is 16 amino acids long. V was trimmed by 4 bases and J by 4 bases, leaving 19 bases between them. For the CDR3, the DNA is TGTGCCAGCAGTTCCGTATTAAACAGGGTTAGCACTGAAGCTTTCTTT. It is translated as CASSSVLNRVSTEAFF.

The J gene is TRBJ2-5, the V gene TRBV25-1; D is ambiguous. This CDR3 region has 12 residues. Per the germline V gene, CDR1 is MGHDK and CDR2 is SYGVNS. Trimming pared 3 bases from V and 0 bases from J, leaving 2 bases between. CDR3 in DNA: TGTGCCAGCAGTGATTACCAAGAGACCCAGTACTTC. Amino acid sequence: CASSDYQETQYF.

This sequence joins TRBV2 and TRBJ1-4, with D possibly TRBD1 on 6 matching bases. The germline CDR1 and CDR2 sequences are SNHLY and FYNNEI. V lost 4 bases to trimming and J lost 8 bases, with 11 bases between them. The CDR3 length is 13 residues. The CDR3 DNA reads TGTGCCAGCAGTGGCAGGGGAGGGGAAAAACTGTTTTTT. It yields the protein CASSGRGGEKLFF.

This chain links TRBV14 with TRBJ1-1; D perhaps matches TRBD1 (5 bases). Trimming cost V 1 base and J 1 base, with 10 bases left between them. Germline V gene data show CDR1 as SGHDN and CDR2 as FVKESK. This CDR3 comprises 15 residues. The DNA for the CDR3 is TGTGCCAGCAGCCAAGTGTTCGGGGGGAACACTGAAGCTTTCTTT. This sequence encodes CASSQVFGGNTEAFF.

V usage is TRBV7-2 and J usage is TRBJ2-6, with 7 positions matching TRBD2. Per the germline V gene, CDR1 is SGHTA and CDR2 is FQGNSA. The length of the CDR3 is 18 residues. V trimming: 5 bases; J trimming: 1 base; junction bases outside the gene matches: 11. CDR3 sequence reads: CASSKRSLAESGANVLTF. DNA for the CDR3: TGTGCCAGCAGCAAAAGAAGTCTAGCGGAATCTGGGGCCAACGTCCTGACTTTC.

The chain recombines TRBV10-1 with TRBJ2-3; 9 bases map to TRBD1. CDR3 length: 17 amino acids. Trimming at V came to 3 bases and at J to 3 bases, leaving 10 bases not matched to a gene. Germline CDR1 is WNHNN and CDR2 is SYGVQD (reference sequence). The CDR3: CASSEGQGIFRTDTQYF. The DNA for the CDR3 is TGCGCCAGCAGTGAAGGACAGGGGATATTTAGGACAGATACGCAGTATTTT.

V gene TRBV5-1 combines with J gene TRBJ1-1; D gene uncertain. Trimming left V 0 bases short and J 1 base short, with 7 bases between. Germline assignment: CDR1 SGHRS and CDR2 YFSETQ. The CDR3 extends over 14 amino acids. The CDR3 here is CASSLGKRNTEAFF. The CDR3 DNA reads TGCGCCAGCAGCTTGGGCAAACGGAACACTGAAGCTTTCTTT.

V gene TRBV28 combines with J gene TRBJ1-6; 8 nucleotides align to TRBD1. The ends lost 5 bases at V and 10 bases at J; junction bases unmatched: 10. This CDR3 has 15 residues. In germline, CDR1 is MDHEN, CDR2 SYDVKM. DNA for the CDR3: TGTGCCAGCAGTACACCGGACAGGGCGGGATCACCCCTCCACTTT. This gives the protein CASSTPDRAGSPLHF.

The V gene is TRBV5-6, the J gene TRBJ1-1, with 9 bases fitting TRBD1. The CDR3 is 17 amino acids. Germline loops: CDR1 SGHDT, CDR2 YYEEEE. The V gene end was trimmed by 0 bases and the J gene end by 3 bases; junction bases not matched to a gene: 9. CDR3 in amino acids: CASSLGLTGGTYTEAFF. CDR3 sequence (DNA): TGTGCCAGCAGCTTGGGACTGACAGGGGGGACGTACACTGAAGCTTTCTTT.

The genes are TRBV6-2 or TRBV6-3 and TRBJ1-5; a weak D match, TRBD1 (5 bases). The length of the CDR3 is 17 residues. Germline CDR1 reads MNHEY; CDR2 reads SVGEGT. With 2 bases removed from V and 2 bases from J, the gap between germline ends came to 16 bases. CDR3 loop: CASSYRLTAQRNQPQHF. In DNA, the CDR3 is TGTGCCAGCAGTTACCGGTTGACAGCCCAGCGCAATCAGCCCCAGCATTTT.

In its sample, this clone was seen once. CDR3 sequence reads: CASNWGSSTDTQYF. As DNA, the CDR3 is TGTGCCAGCAACTGGGGATCTAGCACAGATACGCAGTATTTT. This sequence joins TRBV5-4 and TRBJ2-3; D not resolved. V was clipped by 6 bases and J by 0 bases, with 11 bases between them. Germline CDR1 reads SGHNT; CDR2 reads YYREEE (reference sequence). This CDR3 has 14 residues.